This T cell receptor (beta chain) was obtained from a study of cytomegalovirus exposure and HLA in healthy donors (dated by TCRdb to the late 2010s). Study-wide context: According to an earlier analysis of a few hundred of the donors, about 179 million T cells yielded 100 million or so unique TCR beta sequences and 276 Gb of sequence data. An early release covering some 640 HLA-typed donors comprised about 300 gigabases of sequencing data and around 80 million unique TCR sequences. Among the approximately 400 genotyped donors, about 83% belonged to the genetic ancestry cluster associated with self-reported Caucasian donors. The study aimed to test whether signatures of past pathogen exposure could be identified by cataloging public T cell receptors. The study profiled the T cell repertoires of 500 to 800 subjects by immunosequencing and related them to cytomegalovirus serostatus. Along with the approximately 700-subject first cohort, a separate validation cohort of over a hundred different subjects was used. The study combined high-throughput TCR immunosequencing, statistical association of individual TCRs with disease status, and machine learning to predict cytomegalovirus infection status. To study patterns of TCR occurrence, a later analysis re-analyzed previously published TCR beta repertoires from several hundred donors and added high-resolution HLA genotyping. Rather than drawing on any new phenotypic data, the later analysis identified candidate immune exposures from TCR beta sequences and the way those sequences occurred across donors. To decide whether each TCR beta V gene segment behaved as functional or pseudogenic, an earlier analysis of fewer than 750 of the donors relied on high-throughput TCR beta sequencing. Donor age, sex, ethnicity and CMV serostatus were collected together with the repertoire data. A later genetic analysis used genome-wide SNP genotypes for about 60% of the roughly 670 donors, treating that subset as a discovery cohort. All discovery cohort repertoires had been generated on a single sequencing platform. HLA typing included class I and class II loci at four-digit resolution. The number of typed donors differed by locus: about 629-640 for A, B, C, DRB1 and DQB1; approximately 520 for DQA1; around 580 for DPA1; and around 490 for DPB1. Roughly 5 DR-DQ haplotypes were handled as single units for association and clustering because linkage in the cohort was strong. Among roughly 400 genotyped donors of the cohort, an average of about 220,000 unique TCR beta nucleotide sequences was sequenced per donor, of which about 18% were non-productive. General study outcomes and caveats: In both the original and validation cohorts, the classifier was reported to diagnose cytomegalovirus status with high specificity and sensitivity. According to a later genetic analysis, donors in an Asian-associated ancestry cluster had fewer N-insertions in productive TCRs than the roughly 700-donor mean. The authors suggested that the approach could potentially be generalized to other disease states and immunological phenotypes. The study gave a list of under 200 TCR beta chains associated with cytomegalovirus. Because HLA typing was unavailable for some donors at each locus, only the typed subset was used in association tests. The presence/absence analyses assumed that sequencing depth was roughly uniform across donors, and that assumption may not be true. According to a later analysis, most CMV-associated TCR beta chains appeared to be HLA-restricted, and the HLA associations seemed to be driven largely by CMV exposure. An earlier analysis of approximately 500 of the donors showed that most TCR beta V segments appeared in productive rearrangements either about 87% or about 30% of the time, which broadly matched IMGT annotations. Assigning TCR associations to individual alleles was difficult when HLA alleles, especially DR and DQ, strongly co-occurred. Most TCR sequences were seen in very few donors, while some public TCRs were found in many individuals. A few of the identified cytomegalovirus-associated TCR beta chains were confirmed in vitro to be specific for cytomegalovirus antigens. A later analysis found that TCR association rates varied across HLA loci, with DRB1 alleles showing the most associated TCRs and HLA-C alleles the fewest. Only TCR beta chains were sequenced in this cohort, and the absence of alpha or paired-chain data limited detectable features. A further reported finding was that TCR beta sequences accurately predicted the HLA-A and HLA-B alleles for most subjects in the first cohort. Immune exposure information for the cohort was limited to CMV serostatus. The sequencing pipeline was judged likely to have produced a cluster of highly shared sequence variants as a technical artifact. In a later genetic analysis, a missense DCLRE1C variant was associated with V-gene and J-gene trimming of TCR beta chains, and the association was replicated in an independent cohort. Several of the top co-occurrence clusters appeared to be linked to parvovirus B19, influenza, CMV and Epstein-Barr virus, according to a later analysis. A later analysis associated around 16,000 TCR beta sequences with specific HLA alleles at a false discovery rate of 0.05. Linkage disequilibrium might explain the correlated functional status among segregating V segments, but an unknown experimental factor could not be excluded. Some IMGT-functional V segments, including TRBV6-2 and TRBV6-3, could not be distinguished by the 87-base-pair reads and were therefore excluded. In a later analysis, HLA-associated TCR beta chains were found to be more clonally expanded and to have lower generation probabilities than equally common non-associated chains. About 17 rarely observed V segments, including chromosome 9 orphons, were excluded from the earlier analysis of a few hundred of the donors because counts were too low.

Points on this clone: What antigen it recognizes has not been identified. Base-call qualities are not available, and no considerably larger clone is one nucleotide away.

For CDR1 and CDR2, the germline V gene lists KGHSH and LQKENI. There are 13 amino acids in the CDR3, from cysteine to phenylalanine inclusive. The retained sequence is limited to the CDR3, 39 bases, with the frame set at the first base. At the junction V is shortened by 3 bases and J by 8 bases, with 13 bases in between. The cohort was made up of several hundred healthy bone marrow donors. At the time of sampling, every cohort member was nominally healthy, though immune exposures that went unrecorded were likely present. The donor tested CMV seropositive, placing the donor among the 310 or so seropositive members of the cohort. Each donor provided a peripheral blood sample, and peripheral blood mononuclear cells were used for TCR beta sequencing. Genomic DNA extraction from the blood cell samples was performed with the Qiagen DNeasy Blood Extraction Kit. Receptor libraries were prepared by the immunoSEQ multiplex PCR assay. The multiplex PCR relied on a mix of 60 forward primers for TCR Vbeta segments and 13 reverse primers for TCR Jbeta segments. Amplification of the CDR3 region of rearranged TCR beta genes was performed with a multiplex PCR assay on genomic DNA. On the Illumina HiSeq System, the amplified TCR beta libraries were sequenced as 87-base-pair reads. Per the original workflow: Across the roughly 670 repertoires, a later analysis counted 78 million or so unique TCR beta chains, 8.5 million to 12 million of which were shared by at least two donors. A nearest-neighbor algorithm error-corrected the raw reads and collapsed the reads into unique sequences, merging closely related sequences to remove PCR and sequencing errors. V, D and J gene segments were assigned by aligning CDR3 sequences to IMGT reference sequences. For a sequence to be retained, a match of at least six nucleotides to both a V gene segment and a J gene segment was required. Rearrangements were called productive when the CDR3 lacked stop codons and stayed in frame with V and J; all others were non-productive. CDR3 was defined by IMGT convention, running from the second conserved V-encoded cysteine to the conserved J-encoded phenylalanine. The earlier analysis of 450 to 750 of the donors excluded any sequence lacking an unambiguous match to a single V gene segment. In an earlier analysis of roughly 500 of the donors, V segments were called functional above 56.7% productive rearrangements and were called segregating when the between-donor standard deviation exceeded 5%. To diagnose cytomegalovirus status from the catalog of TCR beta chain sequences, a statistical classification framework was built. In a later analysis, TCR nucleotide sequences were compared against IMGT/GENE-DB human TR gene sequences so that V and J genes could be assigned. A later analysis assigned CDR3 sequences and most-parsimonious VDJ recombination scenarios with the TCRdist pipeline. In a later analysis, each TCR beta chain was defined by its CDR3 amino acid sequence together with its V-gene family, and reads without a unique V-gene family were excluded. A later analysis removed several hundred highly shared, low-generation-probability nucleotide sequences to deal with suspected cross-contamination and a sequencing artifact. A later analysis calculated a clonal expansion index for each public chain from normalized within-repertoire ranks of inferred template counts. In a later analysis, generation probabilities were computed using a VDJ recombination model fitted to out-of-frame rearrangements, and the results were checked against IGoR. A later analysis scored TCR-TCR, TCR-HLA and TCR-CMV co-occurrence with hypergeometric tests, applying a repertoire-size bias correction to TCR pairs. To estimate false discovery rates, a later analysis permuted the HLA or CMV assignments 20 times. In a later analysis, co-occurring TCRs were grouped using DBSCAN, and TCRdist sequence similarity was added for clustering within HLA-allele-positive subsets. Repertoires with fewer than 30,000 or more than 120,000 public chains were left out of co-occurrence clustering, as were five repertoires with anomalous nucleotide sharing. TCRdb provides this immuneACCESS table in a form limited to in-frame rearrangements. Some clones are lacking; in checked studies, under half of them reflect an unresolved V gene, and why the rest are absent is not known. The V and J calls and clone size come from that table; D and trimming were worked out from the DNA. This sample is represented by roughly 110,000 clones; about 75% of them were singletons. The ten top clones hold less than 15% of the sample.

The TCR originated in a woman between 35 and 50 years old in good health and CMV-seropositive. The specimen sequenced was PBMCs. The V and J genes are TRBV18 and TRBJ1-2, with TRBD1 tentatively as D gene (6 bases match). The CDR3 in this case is CASSPSGELGYTF. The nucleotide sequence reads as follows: TGTGCCAGCTCACCCTCAGGGGAACTCGGCTACACCTTC.